The T cell receptor (beta chain) described here comes from a study of T-cell reconstitution after alpha-beta-depleted transplantation in children. During its preparation, the TCRbeta library received unique molecular identifiers. TCRdb reprocessed the PCR reads with MiXCR, giving one entry per CDR3 protein. The sample has a few hundred thousand distinct CDR3 sequences; around 17% are singletons. Germline assignment: CDR1 DFQATT and CDR2 SNEGSKA (reference sequence). Trimming removed 5 bases at V and 4 bases at J, with 17 bases between. CDR3 size: 14 residues. The source was PBMCs from the stem cell graft donor, collected from the stem cell graft. The chain combines TRBV20-1 with TRBJ1-2, with a weak D call TRBD1 (5 bases). The source is a human donor who donated a stem cell graft to a child with acute lymphoblastic leukemia. The CDR3: CSAQRDRRGYGYTF. CDR3 in DNA: TGCAGTGCTCAAAGAGACAGAAGGGGCTATGGCTACACCTTC.